The 31 T cell receptor beta chains given below trace back to one sample, sequenced in a study of T cells in localized non-small cell lung cancer. TCRdb's table, derived via immunoSEQ multiplex PCR, lists solely in-frame clones and lacks some. The repertoire holds over 30,000 clones, with roughly 75% as singletons. The sequencing here drew on peripheral blood, taken before any cancer treatment. These receptor sequences come from a male donor at least 60 years old with stage II squamous cell lung carcinoma.

This rearrangement joins TRBV5-1 to TRBJ2-7, with D unclear. This CDR3 region has 14 residues. Trimming shortened V by 2 bases and J by 4 bases, and 13 bases separated the two germline ends. Germline lookup yields CDR1 SGHRS and CDR2 YFSETQ. The CDR3 nucleotides read TGCGCCAGCAGCTTCTCGGAGTTCGGGTACGAGCAGTACTTC. Translated, it gives CASSFSEFGYEQYF.

The genes are TRBV11-2 and TRBJ2-5; 8 bases are a match to TRBD1. The CDR3 covers 14 residues. V shed 4 bases, J shed 2 bases, and the junction held 3 bases outside the gene matches. Germline CDR1 SGHAT, CDR2 FQNNGV. Here the CDR3 reads CASSSNRGQETQYF. The CDR3 coding sequence is TGTGCCAGCAGCTCTAACAGGGGGCAAGAGACCCAGTACTTC.

The rearrangement links TRBV27 to TRBJ1-5; D unclear. The CDR3 sequence is 14 residues long. CDR1 and CDR2 (germline): MNHEY, SMNVEV (reference sequence). The V end lost 6 bases, the J end lost 5 bases, and 14 bases lay between the germline ends. This CDR3 is CASSHGRGDQPQHF. The CDR3 bases are TGTGCCAGCAGCCACGGCCGTGGGGATCAGCCCCAGCATTTT.

The chain combines TRBV27 with TRBJ2-4, with D possibly matching TRBD2 (6 bases). With 0 bases removed from V and 6 bases from J, the gap between germline ends came to 12 bases. The length of the CDR3 is 15 residues. The germline gives CDR1 MNHEY, CDR2 SMNVEV (reference sequence). The CDR3 DNA reads TGTGCCAGCAGTTTATCGATCGGGGGTGCAAACATTCAGTACTTC. This gives the protein CASSLSIGGANIQYF.

J is TRBJ2-3 and V is TRBV5-4; D is unresolved. Germline V gene sequence: CDR1 SGHNT, CDR2 YYREEE (reference sequence). The CDR3 has 13 amino acids. V dropped 1 base and J dropped 6 bases, with 9 bases sitting between them. CDR3 sequence (DNA): TGTGCCAGCAGCTTGCCGGGCTCGGATACGCAGTATTTT. Protein sequence: CASSLPGSDTQYF.

The rearrangement uses TRBV7-9 and TRBJ1-6; tentative D call: TRBD1 (6 bases). CDR1 and CDR2 (germline): SEHNR, FQNEAQ (reference sequence). The CDR3 loop spans 14 amino acids. Trimming pared 3 bases from V and 7 bases from J, leaving 10 bases between. The CDR3 bases are TGTGCCAGCAGCTTGGAACAGGGCAATTCACCCCTCCACTTT. Its translation is CASSLEQGNSPLHF. Supplemented by reference TRBV7-9 and TRBJ1-6, the full variable domain reads DTGVSQNPRHKITKRGQNVTFRCDPISEHNRLYWYRQTLGQGPEFLTYFQNEAQLEKSRLLSDRFSAERPKGSFSTLEIQRTEQGDSAMYLCASSLEQGNSPLHFGNGTRLTVT.

The genes are TRBV7-6 and TRBJ2-5; 12 bases are shared with TRBD2. Germline V gives CDR1 SGHVS, CDR2 FNYEAQ. The CDR3 covers 17 residues. After removal of 2 bases from V and 5 bases from J, the junction contained 9 bases not matched to a gene. For the CDR3, the DNA is TGTGCCAGCAGCTTATACGCCTCTAGCGGGAGGGGGGAGACCCAGTACTTC. Encoded protein: CASSLYASSGRGETQYF.

V is TRBV5-4 and J is TRBJ2-6; D call uncertain. Between the trimmed V and J ends, which lost 3 bases and 0 bases, there was a span of 4 bases. The germline V gene has CDR1 SGHNT and CDR2 YYREEE (reference sequence). The CDR3 spans 14 residues. The CDR3 sequence: CASSSDSGANVLTF. The CDR3 nucleotides are TGTGCCAGCAGCTCGGACTCTGGGGCCAACGTCCTGACTTTC.

DNA of the CDR3: TGTGCCAGCCGCTCGATGGGGGGCCACGAGCAGTACTTC. This sequence encodes CASRSMGGHEQYF. The chain has TRBV6-5 and TRBJ2-7, with D tentatively TRBD1 or TRBD2 (6 bases each). Trimming left V 8 bases short and J 5 bases short, with 16 bases between. The CDR3 covers 13 residues. Germline CDR1 reads MNHEY; CDR2 reads SVGAGI.

The CDR3 region is CASSEGPSTEGYTF. CDR3 in DNA: TGTGCCAGCAGTGAAGGCCCTTCGACTGAAGGCTACACCTTC. The V call is TRBV6-1, the J call TRBJ1-2; the D is unclear. The V gene's germline CDR1 is MNHNS and CDR2 SASEGT. Trimming pared 1 base from V and 8 bases from J, leaving 14 bases between. The CDR3 has 14 amino acids.

The rearrangement uses TRBV2 and TRBJ2-7; 8 nucleotides match TRBD1. Germline V gene sequence: CDR1 SNHLY, CDR2 FYNNEI. J gave up 7 bases and V 9 bases, and 14 bases lay outside the gene matches. The CDR3 sequence is 14 residues long. The CDR3 DNA follows: TGTGCCAGTGGGTCCGGGACAGGCGGATGGGAGCAGTACTTC. The encoded protein is CASGSGTGGWEQYF.

CDR3 amino acids: CASTLMAGRNYGYTF. The CDR3 bases are TGTGCCAGCACCCTAATGGCAGGCCGCAACTATGGCTACACCTTC. The chain is built from TRBV5-6 and TRBJ1-2, with D hard to call. Germline assignment: CDR1 SGHDT and CDR2 YYEEEE. This CDR3 spans 15 amino acids. V lost 6 bases to trimming and J lost 2 bases, with 17 bases between them.

The gene calls are TRBV5-4 and TRBJ1-4, with 7 bases fitting TRBD1. Germline assignment: CDR1 SGHNT and CDR2 YYREEE (reference sequence). There are 17 residues in the CDR3. V lost 0 bases to trimming and J lost 1 base; unmatched junction nucleotides: 6. The DNA for the CDR3 is TGTGCCAGCAGCTTGGGGGGACAGACCCTAACTAATGAAAAACTGTTTTTT. This sequence encodes CASSLGGQTLTNEKLFF.

The chain combines TRBV28 with TRBJ2-1; no firm D call. The CDR3 totals 15 residues. V lost 3 bases and J lost 2, with 11 bases in between. Germline assignment: CDR1 MDHEN and CDR2 SYDVKM. The CDR3 loop is CASSFLAATYNEQFF. The CDR3 nucleotides are TGTGCCAGCAGTTTTCTTGCGGCAACCTACAATGAGCAGTTCTTC.

This chain links TRBV14 with TRBJ1-1, with D perhaps TRBD1 (5 bases). V lost 4 bases and J lost 1, with 10 bases in between. This CDR3 contains 14 residues. Germline V CDR1 and CDR2: SGHDN, FVKESK. As DNA, the CDR3 is TGTGCCAGCAGCCCGGGACTCCGGAACACTGAAGCTTTCTTT. It translates to CASSPGLRNTEAFF.

This chain joins TRBV19 and TRBJ2-1; D assignment may be TRBD1 or TRBD2 (7 bases each). Looked up from germline, CDR1 is LNHDA and CDR2 is SQIVND (reference sequence). The germline V and J ends were trimmed by 9 bases and 8 bases, with 14 bases remaining between them. The CDR3 covers 12 residues. The CDR3 loop is CASGGTVHEQFF. CDR3 nucleotides: TGTGCCAGCGGGGGGACAGTCCATGAGCAGTTCTTC.

This clone occurred a few times. V is TRBV9 and J is TRBJ1-1, with a weak D call TRBD1 (5 bases). Germline values: CDR1 SGDLS, CDR2 YYNGEE. Trimming shortened V by 4 bases and J by 3 bases, and 16 bases separated the two germline ends. The CDR3 extends over 15 amino acids. CDR3 in amino acids: CASSILWGPDTEAFF. DNA of the CDR3: TGTGCCAGCAGCATCCTGTGGGGCCCCGACACTGAAGCTTTCTTT.

The genes are TRBV5-1 and TRBJ1-6, with 12 bases fitting TRBD1. Germline assignment: CDR1 SGHRS and CDR2 YFSETQ. The CDR3 sequence is 16 residues long. The V gene end was trimmed by 0 bases and the J gene end by 10 bases; junction bases not matched to a gene: 5. The CDR3: CASSLAGGQGASPLHF. As DNA, the CDR3 is TGCGCCAGCAGCTTGGCTGGGGGACAGGGGGCCTCACCCCTCCACTTT.

The J gene is TRBJ1-5, the V gene TRBV27; TRBD1 agrees at 10 bases. J lost 2 bases, V lost 9 bases, and 10 bases had no gene match. This CDR3 is built from 16 residues. CDR1 MNHEY and CDR2 SMNVEV come from the germline V gene (reference sequence). CDR3: CASSREGQGRNQPQHF. CDR3 sequence (DNA): TGTGCCAGTAGTAGGGAGGGACAGGGGCGCAATCAGCCCCAGCATTTT.

V is TRBV27 and J is TRBJ2-1, with 9 nucleotides matching TRBD2. Germline V lookup: CDR1 MNHEY, CDR2 SMNVEV (reference sequence). Trimming at V came to 0 bases and at J to 5 bases, leaving 5 bases not matched to a gene. The CDR3 is 16 amino acids. The CDR3 DNA sequence: TGTGCCAGCAGTTTATCGAGTCTAGCGGGGAACAATGAGCAGTTCTTC. This translates into CASSLSSLAGNNEQFF.

The V and J genes are TRBV4-1 and TRBJ2-7, with unresolved D. Looked up from germline, CDR1 is MGHRA and CDR2 is YSYEKL. The CDR3 covers 15 residues. V was shortened by 0 bases and J by 6 bases, with 15 bases between the two germline ends. CDR3 loop: CASSQDGWAASEQYF. The CDR3, as DNA: TGCGCCAGCAGCCAAGACGGGTGGGCAGCCTCCGAGCAGTACTTC.

The gene calls are TRBV11-2 and TRBJ2-2, with 8 bases matching TRBD1. The CDR3 is 16 residues long. Germline lookup yields CDR1 SGHAT and CDR2 FQNNGV. V shed 7 bases and J 1 base; nucleotides not matched to a gene: 8. The CDR3 sequence: CASTPGTGLNTGELFF. The CDR3 coding sequence is TGTGCCAGCACCCCAGGGACAGGTTTGAACACCGGGGAGCTGTTTTTT.

This chain links TRBV7-9 with TRBJ2-2; D gene uncertain. Germline V gene sequence: CDR1 SEHNR, CDR2 FQNEAQ (reference sequence). The CDR3 contains 11 residues. V was trimmed by 3 bases and J by 8 bases, leaving 4 bases between them. Here the CDR3 DNA reads TGTGCCAGCAGCTTGGCGGGGGAGCTGTTTTTT. It specifies CASSLAGELFF.

This chain joins TRBV5-1 and TRBJ2-1, with TRBD1 as a possible D gene (6 bases). Looked up from germline, CDR1 is SGHRS and CDR2 is YFSETQ. This CDR3 is 15 amino acids long. V lost 4 bases and J 3 bases, leaving 14 bases between the germline ends. CDR3 sequence (DNA): TGCGCCAGCAGCGAATTGGGGGCCCACTACAATGAGCAGTTCTTC. This translates into CASSELGAHYNEQFF.

The chain is built from TRBV14 and TRBJ2-1; D gene ambiguous. Trimming left V 1 base short and J 0 bases short, with 7 bases between. Germline lookup yields CDR1 SGHDN and CDR2 FVKESK. The CDR3 sequence is 15 residues long. The CDR3 DNA sequence: TGTGCCAGCAGCCAAGTGGGATTCTCCTACAATGAGCAGTTCTTC. Translation: CASSQVGFSYNEQFF.

V usage is TRBV5-1 and J usage is TRBJ2-7; 8 positions match TRBD2. Trimming cost V 7 bases and J 5 bases; bases outside gene matches: 11. CDR3 length equals 14 residues. The germline CDR1 and CDR2 sequences are SGHRS and YFSETQ. CDR3 nucleotide sequence: TGCGCCAGCGCGGGGACTAGAAAAGGCAACGAGCAGTACTTC. Encoded protein: CASAGTRKGNEQYF.

The V call is TRBV28, the J call TRBJ1-1; TRBD1 might be the D (5 bases). The V end was cut by 1 base, the J end by 7 bases, with 10 bases between. CDR3 length equals 13 residues. Germline V CDR1 and CDR2: MDHEN, SYDVKM. This chain's CDR3 is CASSLLDSSEAFF. CDR3 sequence (DNA): TGTGCCAGCAGTTTATTAGACAGTAGTGAAGCTTTCTTT.

V gene TRBV5-1 combines with J gene TRBJ1-1; 8 positions agree with TRBD1. CDR3 length: 15 residues. The V gene end was trimmed by 4 bases and the J gene end by 4 bases; junction bases not matched to a gene: 9. From germline, CDR1 is SGHRS and CDR2 YFSETQ. Here the CDR3 DNA reads TGCGCCAGCAGCCCTATGACAGGGGCGATCACTGAAGCTTTCTTT. Translating it yields CASSPMTGAITEAFF.

The V gene is TRBV11-3, the J gene TRBJ2-1, with D possibly matching TRBD2 (7 bases). The length of the CDR3 is 14 residues. Germline lookup yields CDR1 SGHNT and CDR2 YENEEA. Trimming removed 4 bases from V and 6 bases from J, with 13 bases in between. CDR3 in amino acids: CASSSHREGNEQFF. Written as DNA, the CDR3 is TGTGCCAGCAGCTCCCACAGGGAGGGCAATGAGCAGTTCTTC. Together with reference TRBV11-3 and TRBJ2-1, the CDR3 gives the full variable domain: EAGVVQSPRYKIIEKKQPVAFWCNPISGHNTLYWYLQNLGQGPELLIRYENEEAVDDSQLPKDRFSAERLKGVDSTLKIQPAELGDSAVYLCASSSHREGNEQFFGPGTRLTVL.

The V and J genes are TRBV5-1 and TRBJ2-1; 7 bases match TRBD2. V dropped 0 bases and J dropped 5; count of bases not matched to a gene: 8. This CDR3 comprises 16 residues. Germline CDR1 and CDR2: SGHRS and YFSETQ. The CDR3 nucleotides are TGCGCCAGCAGCTTGGGGTCGACTAGCTTGGACAATGAGCAGTTCTTC. This encodes CASSLGSTSLDNEQFF.

The V and J genes are TRBV19 and TRBJ1-1; perhaps TRBD1 as D (6 bases). V was clipped by 6 bases and J by 11 bases, with 13 bases between them. The CDR3 consists of 11 residues. Germline CDR1 and CDR2: LNHDA and SQIVND (reference sequence). CDR3 nucleotide sequence: TGTGCCAGTAGGGCGGGGGGGCTGGCTTTCTTT. It encodes CASRAGGLAFF.